The 19 T cell receptor beta chains listed next were all sequenced from one sample in a study of tumor and adjacent non-tumor tissue in lung cancer (dated by TCRdb to 2017 to 2018). Receptors were amplified or captured by multiplex PCR. Sequencer: Illumina HiSeq 2500. Following protocols modified from ARM-PCR, the researchers constructed TCRbeta libraries through three rounds of nested PCR with primers (Table S4). TCRdb trimmed public reads at Q25 via fastp, called clones via MiXCR and kept in-frame beta chains. Every distinct CDR3 protein forms one entry, paired with its most common genes and DNA. The sample data list more than 85,000 distinct CDR3 sequences, and roughly 73% of these were observed just once. Approximately 35% of the sample goes to the ten largest clones. RNA was isolated from bulk unsorted tissue, and RNA quality was assessed with a NanoDrop ND-1000 and an Agilent 2100. The sequenced material came from lung tumor tissue. These receptors were collected from a woman in her sixties or seventies with non-small cell lung cancer.

For this clonotype: At one boundary the junction diverges from the germline segment, which might be a read error. This sequence joins TRBV11-3 and TRBJ1-3; D ambiguous. The germline V gene has CDR1 SGHNT and CDR2 YENEEA. CDR3 length equals 13 residues. Here the CDR3 reads CATREDSGNTIFF. In nucleotides, the CDR3 is TGTGCCACCCGGGAGGACTCTGGGAATACCATATTTTTT. Variable domain in full (rest from reference TRBV11-3 and TRBJ1-3): EAGVVQSPRYKIIEKKQPVAFWCNPISGHNTLYWYLQNLGQGPELLIRYENEEAVDDSQLPKDRFSAERLKGVDSTLKIQPAELGDSAVYLCATREDSGNTIFFGEGSWLTVV.

In this sample, this clonotype turned up a few times. A read error is possible here, since a much larger clone lies one base away. The chain recombines TRBV12-3 or TRBV12-4 with TRBJ1-1; D is perhaps TRBD1 (5 bases). V was clipped by 6 bases and J by 3 bases, with 17 bases between them. This CDR3 contains 15 residues. This CDR3 is CASRYDSSGDTEAFF. The CDR3 DNA sequence: TGTGCCAGCAGGTACGACAGTTCGGGCGACACTGAAGCTTTCTTT.

A note on this clonotype: At one of its ends the junction is not consistent with the germline gene, which may arise from a read error. The genes are TRBV6-2 or TRBV6-3 and TRBJ2-1, with a tentative D call TRBD1 (6 bases). Looked up from germline, CDR1 is MNHEY and CDR2 is SVGEGT. The CDR3 has 18 amino acids. Written as DNA, the CDR3 is TGTGGCAGCAGTTACTCTGTCCAGACAGGACTCCTTTACAATGAGCAGTTCTTC. This sequence encodes CGSSYSVQTGLLYNEQFF.

V is TRBV11-3 and J is TRBJ2-7, with a weak D call TRBD2 (5 bases). Germline V gene lookup returns CDR1 SGHNT and CDR2 YENEEA. Trimming removed 8 bases from V and 9 bases from J, with 26 bases in between. This CDR3 is 15 amino acids long. Written as DNA, the CDR3 is TGTGCCAGCGGAGGAAGACGAGCATTGGGTAAAGGGCAGTACTTC. This codes for CASGGRRALGKGQYF.

This clonotype has a single count. The chain has TRBV29-1 and TRBJ2-4, with 9 bases that match TRBD2. Per germline, CDR1 SQVTM and CDR2 ANQGSEA. The CDR3 is 18 amino acids. Germline trimming cut 8 bases from V and 0 bases from J; bases unmatched to any gene: 17. The CDR3 DNA is TGCAGCACCGTCTCAGGGCTAGCGGGGACCATAGCCAAAAACATTCAGTACTTC. This encodes CSTVSGLAGTIAKNIQYF.

V gene TRBV20-1 combines with J gene TRBJ2-1; D is ambiguous. The CDR3 length is 13 residues. V lost 7 bases to trimming and J lost 4 bases, with 14 bases between them. Germline V gene sequence: CDR1 DFQATT, CDR2 SNEGSKA (reference sequence). Here the CDR3 DNA reads TGCAGTGATGGAATGGACGAATACAATGAGCAGTTCTTC. Protein sequence: CSDGMDEYNEQFF.

The gene calls are TRBV6-1 and TRBJ2-1; D may be TRBD1 or TRBD2 (6 bases each). The ends were cut back, 9 bases at V and 15 bases at J, with 27 bases in the middle. The CDR3 loop spans 14 amino acids. The germline V gene encodes CDR1 MNHNS and CDR2 SASEGT. CDR3 nucleotides: TGTGCCAGGAGCGCTCCCCTGGAGGGGGGCCCATTGTTCTTC. Its protein product is CARSAPLEGGPLFF.

Turning to this clonotype: Given a much more abundant clone one base away, this may be a read error. The chain uses TRBV20-1 and TRBJ1-1; 7 bases are a match to TRBD1. Germline values: CDR1 DFQATT, CDR2 SNEGSKA (reference sequence). The CDR3 spans 14 residues. The CDR3: CSVRTNRGGTEAFF. The DNA for the CDR3 is TGCAGTGTTAGAACTAACAGGGGCGGCACTGAAGCTTTCTTT.

The rearrangement links TRBV11-2 to TRBJ1-1, with unresolved D. CDR3 length: 13 amino acids. V lost 2 bases, J lost 4 bases, and 8 bases lay in between. Germline CDR1 is SGHAT and CDR2 is FQNNGV. CDR3 protein: CASSLNSITEAFF. The CDR3 DNA reads as TGTGCCAGCAGCTTAAACAGCATCACTGAAGCTTTCTTT.

As for this clonotype: The conserved closing phenylalanine or tryptophan is absent in this CDR3, likely reflecting a read error. The rearrangement joins TRBV11-2 to TRBJ2-7; TRBD1 agrees at 7 bases. V lost 0 bases, J lost 4 bases, and 15 bases stayed unmatched. CDR3 length: 18 residues. Germline CDR1 reads SGHAT; CDR2 reads FQNNGV. This CDR3 is CASSLDLRQGREGYEQYY. CDR3 in DNA: TGTGCCAGCAGCTTAGATCTTCGACAGGGACGAGAAGGATACGAGCAGTACTAC.

A word on this clonotype: A read error may explain this, as a much larger clone is one base away. This sequence joins TRBV6-1 and TRBJ1-6, with a possible D match to TRBD1 (6 bases). CDR1 is MNHNS and CDR2 is SASEGT in the germline V gene. This CDR3 has 13 residues. Trimming removed 7 bases at V and 8 bases at J, with 12 bases between. In DNA form, the CDR3 reads TGTGCCAGCAAGAAGGGACAATATTCACCCCTCCACTTT. This translates into CASKKGQYSPLHF.

Details on this clonotype: It is likely a read error, because the conserved phenylalanine at the end of the CDR3 is missing. The chain uses TRBV6-6 and TRBJ1-1; no reliable D call. Germline V gene data show CDR1 as MNHNY and CDR2 as SVGAGI (reference sequence). The germline V and J ends were trimmed by 9 bases and 11 bases, with 16 bases remaining between them. There are 11 residues in the CDR3. The CDR3 sequence: CASTTGSGAFC. The CDR3 DNA follows: TGTGCCAGTACGACGGGATCTGGGGCTTTCTGT.

Worth noting for this clonotype: This CDR3 is missing its conserved last phenylalanine or tryptophan, likely due to a read error. This chain joins TRBV6-1 and TRBJ2-1; D may be TRBD2 (5 bases). CDR1 and CDR2 from the germline V gene are MNHNS and SASEGT. The CDR3 contains 13 residues. The CDR3 DNA is TGTGGCAGCAAACCTGGACTGAACAATGAGCAGTTCCTC. It is translated as CGSKPGLNNEQFL.

This clonotype has a handful of counts. Relative to the germline gene, one junction end is altered; a read error may explain this. The chain links TRBV5-6 to TRBJ2-6; D gene ambiguous. From germline, CDR1 is SGHDT and CDR2 YYEEEE. The CDR3 has 15 amino acids. The CDR3: CANSPRQPGANVLTF. In DNA form, the CDR3 reads TGTGCCAACAGCCCCCGGCAACCTGGGGCCAACGTCCTGACTTTC.

This clonotype was picked up a small number of times. Just one base apart from a much larger clone, this may be a read error. The rearrangement uses TRBV4-3 and TRBJ2-1; 11 bases match TRBD1. Germline CDR1 is LGHNA and CDR2 is YSLEER. The CDR3 length is 15 residues. The CDR3 nucleotides are TGCGCCGGCAGCCAAGATGGGACAGGGGGGACTGAGCAGTTCTTC. Encoded protein: CAGSQDGTGGTEQFF.

Worth noting for this clonotype: No conserved phenylalanine or tryptophan is present at the end of the CDR3, so a read error is the likely explanation. The chain employs TRBV29-1 and TRBJ2-1; TRBD1 matches 9 bases. After removal of 4 bases from V and 7 bases from J, the junction contained 20 bases not matched to a gene. Germline V gene data show CDR1 as SQVTM and CDR2 as ANQGSEA. The CDR3 spans 18 residues. DNA for the CDR3: TGCAGCGTTGTTAGGCTGGGACAGGGACGACCGGGGTGTAATGAGCAGTTCTCC. Protein product: CSVVRLGQGRPGCNEQFS.

The chain links TRBV28 to TRBJ2-3; a weak D match, TRBD1 (6 bases). V lost 1 base to trimming and J lost 2 bases, with 13 bases between them. CDR3 length equals 16 residues. Germline V gives CDR1 MDHEN, CDR2 SYDVKM. This CDR3 is CASSLFDRLTTDTQYF. CDR3 coding DNA: TGTGCCAGCAGTTTATTTGACAGGTTAACCACAGATACGCAGTATTTT.

In regard to this clonotype: This could be a read error, since a much larger clone is one nucleotide away. The chain uses TRBV10-3 and TRBJ1-1; perhaps TRBD1 as D (5 bases). The CDR3 loop spans 15 amino acids. The V and J ends lost 6 bases and 1 base respectively, with 15 bases between them. Germline lookup yields CDR1 ENHRY and CDR2 SYGVKD. The CDR3 DNA is TGTGCCATCAGCGGAGATGACAGTGGGAACACTGAAGCTTTCTTT. It encodes CAISGDDSGNTEAFF.

Concerning this clonotype: Sequence at one end of the junction differs from germline and may be a read error. The chain combines TRBV20-1 with TRBJ2-2, with a tentative D call TRBD1 (6 bases). Germline V CDR1 and CDR2: DFQATT, SNEGSKA (reference sequence). The CDR3 is made up of 14 amino acids. The CDR3 loop reads CSARVTGDTGELYF. The DNA for the CDR3 is TGCAGTGCTAGAGTGACAGGAGACACCGGGGAGCTGTACTTT.